This entry describes one T cell receptor (beta chain). The cohort comprised adults aged about 18 to 89 years residing in 20 to 30 US areas. Generated by immunoSEQ multiplex PCR, the TCRdb table keeps only in-frame clones and is missing some. Here the sample spans about 300,000 clones, 85% being singletons. This sample is part of a study of blood T cell repertoires in COVID-19. Study information: Samples came from the United States, Italy and Spain, spanning acute and convalescent COVID-19.

Sequenced material: PBMCs or T cells enriched from blood (not recorded which). This clonotype was obtained from a woman aged 45 to 65 who had recovered from COVID-19.

CDR3 coding DNA: TGTGCCACCAGTGCCCGAGGACAGGGGCTCACAGATACGCAGTATTTT. Amino acid sequence: CATSARGQGLTDTQYF. The rearrangement links TRBV24-1 to TRBJ2-3, with 9 nucleotides matching TRBD1. V lost 5 bases, J lost 2 bases, and 7 bases stayed unmatched. The CDR3 sequence is 16 residues long. CDR1 is KGHDR, CDR2 SFDVKD, per germline.